This T cell receptor (beta chain) emerged from a study of blood T cell repertoires in COVID-19. As for the study in general: COVID-19 samples, acute and convalescent, were from the United States, Italy and Spain.

The ends were cut back, 4 bases at V and 4 bases at J, with 8 bases in the middle. CDR1 LGHDT and CDR2 YNNKEL come from the germline V gene (reference sequence). The CDR3 covers 12 residues. Source study methods: Amplification with reference gene primers provided the estimates of nucleated cell counts. The table came from immunoSEQ multiplex PCR; TCRdb's copy has only in-frame clones and leaves some out. D and trimming were read from the DNA, whereas the V and J calls and clone size are those reported in that table. Here the sample spans more than 200,000 clones, approximately 83% being singletons. The chain carries TRBV3-1 (or the pseudogene TRBV3-2) and TRBJ2-7; tentatively, D is TRBD2 (5 bases). This TCR came from a man in his forties or fifties with active or convalescent COVID-19. The specimen was peripheral blood. CDR3 loop: CASSRGAYEQYF. CDR3 nucleotides: TGTGCCAGCAGCCGGGGAGCTTACGAGCAGTACTTC.